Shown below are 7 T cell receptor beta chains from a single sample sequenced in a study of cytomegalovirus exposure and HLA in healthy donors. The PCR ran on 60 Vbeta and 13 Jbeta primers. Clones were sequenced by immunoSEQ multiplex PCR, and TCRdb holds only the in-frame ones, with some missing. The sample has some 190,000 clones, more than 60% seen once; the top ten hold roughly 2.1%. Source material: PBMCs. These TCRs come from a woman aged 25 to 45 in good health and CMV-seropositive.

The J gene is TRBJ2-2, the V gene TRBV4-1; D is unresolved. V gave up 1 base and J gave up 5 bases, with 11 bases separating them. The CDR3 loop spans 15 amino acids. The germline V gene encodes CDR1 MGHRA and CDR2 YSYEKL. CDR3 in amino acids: CASSQGRLRTGELFF. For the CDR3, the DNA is TGCGCCAGCAGCCAAGGGCGCCTGAGGACCGGGGAGCTGTTTTTT.

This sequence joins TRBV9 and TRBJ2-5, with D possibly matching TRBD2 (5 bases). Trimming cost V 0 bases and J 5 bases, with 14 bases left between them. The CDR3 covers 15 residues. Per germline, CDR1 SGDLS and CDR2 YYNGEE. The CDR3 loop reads CASSVGGSPWETQYF. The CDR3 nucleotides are TGTGCCAGCAGCGTAGGTGGGAGCCCTTGGGAGACCCAGTACTTC. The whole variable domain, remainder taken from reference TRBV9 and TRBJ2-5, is DSGVTQTPKHLITATGQRVTLRCSPRSGDLSVYWYQQSLDQGLQFLIQYYNGEERAKGNILERFSAQQFPDLHSELNLSSLELGDSALYFCASSVGGSPWETQYFGPGTRLLVL.

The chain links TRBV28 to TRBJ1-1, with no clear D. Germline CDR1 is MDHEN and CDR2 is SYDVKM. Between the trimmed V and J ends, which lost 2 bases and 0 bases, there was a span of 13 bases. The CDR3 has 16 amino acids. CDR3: CASSLIGGNMNTEAFF. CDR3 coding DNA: TGTGCCAGCAGTTTAATAGGAGGAAACATGAACACTGAAGCTTTCTTT.

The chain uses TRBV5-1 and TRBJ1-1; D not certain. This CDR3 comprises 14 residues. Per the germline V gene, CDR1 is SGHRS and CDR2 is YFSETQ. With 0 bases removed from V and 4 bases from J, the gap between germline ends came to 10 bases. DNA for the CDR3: TGCGCCAGCAGCTTGGTACGGGAGGGCACTGAAGCTTTCTTT. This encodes CASSLVREGTEAFF.

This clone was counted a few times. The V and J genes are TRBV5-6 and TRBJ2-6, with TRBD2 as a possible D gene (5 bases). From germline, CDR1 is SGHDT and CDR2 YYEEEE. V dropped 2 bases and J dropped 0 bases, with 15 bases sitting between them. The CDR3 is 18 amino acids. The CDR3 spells CASSFLAQPLSGANVLTF. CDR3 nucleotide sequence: TGTGCCAGCAGCTTTCTAGCCCAGCCACTCTCTGGGGCCAACGTCCTGACTTTC.

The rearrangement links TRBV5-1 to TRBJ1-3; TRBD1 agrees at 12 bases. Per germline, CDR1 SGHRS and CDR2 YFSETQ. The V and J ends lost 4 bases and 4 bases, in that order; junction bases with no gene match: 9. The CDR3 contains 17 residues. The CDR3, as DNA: TGCGCCAGCAGCCCCCAGGGACAGGGGGCATCGGGAAACACCATATATTTT. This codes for CASSPQGQGASGNTIYF.

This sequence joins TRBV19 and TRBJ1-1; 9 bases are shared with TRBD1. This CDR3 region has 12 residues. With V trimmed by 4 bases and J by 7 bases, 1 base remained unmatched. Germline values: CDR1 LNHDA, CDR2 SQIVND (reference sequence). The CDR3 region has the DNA TGTGCCAGTAGTAACAGGGGGCGTGAAGCTTTCTTT. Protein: CASSNRGREAFF.